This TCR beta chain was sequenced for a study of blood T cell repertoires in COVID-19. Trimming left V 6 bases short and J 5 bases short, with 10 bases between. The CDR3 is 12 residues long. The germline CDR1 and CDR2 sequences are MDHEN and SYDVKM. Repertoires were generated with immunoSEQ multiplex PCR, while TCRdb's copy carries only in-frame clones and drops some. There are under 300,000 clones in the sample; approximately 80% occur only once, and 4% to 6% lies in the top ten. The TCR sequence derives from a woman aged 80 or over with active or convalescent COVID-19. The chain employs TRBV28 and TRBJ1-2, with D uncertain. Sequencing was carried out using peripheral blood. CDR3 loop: CASRVQTYGYTF. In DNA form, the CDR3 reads TGTGCCAGCAGGGTACAGACATATGGCTACACCTTC.